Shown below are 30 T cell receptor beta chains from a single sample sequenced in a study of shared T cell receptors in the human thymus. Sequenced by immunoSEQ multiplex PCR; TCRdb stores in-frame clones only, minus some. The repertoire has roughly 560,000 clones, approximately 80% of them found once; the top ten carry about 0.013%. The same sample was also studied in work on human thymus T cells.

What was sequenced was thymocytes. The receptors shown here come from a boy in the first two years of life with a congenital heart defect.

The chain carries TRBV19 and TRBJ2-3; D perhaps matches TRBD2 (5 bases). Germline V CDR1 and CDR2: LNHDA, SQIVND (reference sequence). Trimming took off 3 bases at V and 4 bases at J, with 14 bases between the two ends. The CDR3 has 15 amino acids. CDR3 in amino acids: CASSILNGMADTQYF. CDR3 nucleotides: TGTGCCAGTAGTATTCTGAACGGGATGGCAGATACGCAGTATTTT.

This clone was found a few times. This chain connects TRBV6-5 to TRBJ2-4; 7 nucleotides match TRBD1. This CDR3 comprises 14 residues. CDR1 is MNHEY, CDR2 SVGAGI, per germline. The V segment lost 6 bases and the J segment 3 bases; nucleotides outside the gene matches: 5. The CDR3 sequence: CASSQTGVKNIQYF. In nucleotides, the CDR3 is TGTGCCAGCAGCCAAACAGGGGTCAAAAACATTCAGTACTTC.

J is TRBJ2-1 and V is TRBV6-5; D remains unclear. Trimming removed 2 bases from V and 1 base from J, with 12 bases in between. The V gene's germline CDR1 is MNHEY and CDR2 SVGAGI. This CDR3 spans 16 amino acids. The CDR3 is CASSYRSSESYNEQFF. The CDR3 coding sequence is TGTGCCAGCAGTTACCGATCTAGTGAGTCCTACAATGAGCAGTTCTTC.

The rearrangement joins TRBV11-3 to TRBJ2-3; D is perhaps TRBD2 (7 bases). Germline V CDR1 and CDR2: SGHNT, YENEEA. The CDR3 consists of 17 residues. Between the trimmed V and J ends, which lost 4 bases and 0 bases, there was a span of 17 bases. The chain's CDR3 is CASSSVGRGASTDTQYF. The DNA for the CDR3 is TGTGCCAGCAGCTCAGTCGGCCGGGGGGCTAGCACAGATACGCAGTATTTT.

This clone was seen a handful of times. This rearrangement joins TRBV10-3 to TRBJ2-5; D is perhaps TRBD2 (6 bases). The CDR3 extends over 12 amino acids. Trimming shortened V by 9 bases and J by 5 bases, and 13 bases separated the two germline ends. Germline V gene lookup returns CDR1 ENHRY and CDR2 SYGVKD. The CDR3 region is CAIKASAETQYF. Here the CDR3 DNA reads TGTGCCATAAAGGCTAGCGCGGAGACCCAGTACTTC.

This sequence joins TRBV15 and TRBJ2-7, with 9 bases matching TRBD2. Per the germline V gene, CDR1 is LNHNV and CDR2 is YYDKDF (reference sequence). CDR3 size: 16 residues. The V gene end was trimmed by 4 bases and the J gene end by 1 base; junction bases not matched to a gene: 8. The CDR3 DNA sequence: TGTGCCACCAGCAAGAATCTAGCGGGACGGTCCTACGAGCAGTACTTC. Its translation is CATSKNLAGRSYEQYF. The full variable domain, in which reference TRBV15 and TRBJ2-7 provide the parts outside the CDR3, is DAMVIQNPRYQVTQFGKPVTLSCSQTLNHNVMYWYQQKSSQAPKLLFHYYDKDFNNEADTPDNFQSRRPNTSFCFLDIRSPGLGDTAMYLCATSKNLAGRSYEQYFGPGTRLTVT.

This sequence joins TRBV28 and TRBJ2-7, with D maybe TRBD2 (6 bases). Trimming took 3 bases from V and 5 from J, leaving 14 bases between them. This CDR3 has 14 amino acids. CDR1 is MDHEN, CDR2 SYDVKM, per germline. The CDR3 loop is CASSLGGSVHEQYF. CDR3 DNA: TGTGCCAGCAGTTTGGGAGGATCGGTCCACGAGCAGTACTTC.

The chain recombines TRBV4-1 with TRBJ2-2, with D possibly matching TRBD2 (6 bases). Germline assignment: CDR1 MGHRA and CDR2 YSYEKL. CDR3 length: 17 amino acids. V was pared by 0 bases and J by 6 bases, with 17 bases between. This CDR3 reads CASSQDTPWEAAGELFF. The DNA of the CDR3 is TGCGCCAGCAGCCAAGATACGCCCTGGGAGGCGGCCGGGGAGCTGTTTTTT.

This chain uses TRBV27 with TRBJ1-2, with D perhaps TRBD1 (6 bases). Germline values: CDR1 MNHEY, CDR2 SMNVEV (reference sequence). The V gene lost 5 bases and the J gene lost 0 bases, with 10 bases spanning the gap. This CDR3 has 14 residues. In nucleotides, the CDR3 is TGTGCCAGCAGTCACAGGGCGGCTAACTATGGCTACACCTTC. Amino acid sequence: CASSHRAANYGYTF.

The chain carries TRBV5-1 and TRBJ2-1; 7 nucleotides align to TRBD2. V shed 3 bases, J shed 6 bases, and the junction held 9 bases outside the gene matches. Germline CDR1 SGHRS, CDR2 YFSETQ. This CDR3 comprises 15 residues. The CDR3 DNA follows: TGCGCCAGCAGCTCGTCAGCGGGGCTGGGCAATGAGCAGTTCTTC. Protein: CASSSSAGLGNEQFF. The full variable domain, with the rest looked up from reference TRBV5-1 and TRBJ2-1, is KAGVTQTPRYLIKTRGQQVTLSCSPISGHRSVSWYQQTPGQGLQFLFEYFSETQRNKGNFPGRFSGRQFSNSRSEMNVSTLELGDSALYLCASSSSAGLGNEQFFGPGTRLTVL.

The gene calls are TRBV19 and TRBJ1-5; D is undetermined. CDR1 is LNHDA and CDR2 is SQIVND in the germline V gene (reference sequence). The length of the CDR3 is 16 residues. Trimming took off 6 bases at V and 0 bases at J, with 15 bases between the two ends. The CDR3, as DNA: TGTGCCAGTAGGTCCGGGGAGATGGGTAGCAATCAGCCCCAGCATTTT. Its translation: CASRSGEMGSNQPQHF.

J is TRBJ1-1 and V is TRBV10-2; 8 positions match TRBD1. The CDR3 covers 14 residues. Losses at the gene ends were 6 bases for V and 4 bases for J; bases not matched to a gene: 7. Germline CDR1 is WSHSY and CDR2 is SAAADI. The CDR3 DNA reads TGCGCCAGCAGGCCAGGGGGCGGGAGCACTGAAGCTTTCTTT. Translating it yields CASRPGGGSTEAFF.

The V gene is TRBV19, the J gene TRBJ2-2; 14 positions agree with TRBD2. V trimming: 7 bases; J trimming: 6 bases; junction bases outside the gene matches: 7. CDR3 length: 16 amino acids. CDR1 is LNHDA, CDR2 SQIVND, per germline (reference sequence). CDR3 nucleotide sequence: TGTGCCAGTACCCGTGGGACTAGCGGGAGCCCCGGGGAGCTGTTTTTT. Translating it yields CASTRGTSGSPGELFF.

The CDR3 sequence is CASGASPDTYNEQFF. CDR3 DNA: TGTGCCAGCGGTGCGAGTCCGGACACCTACAATGAGCAGTTCTTC. The chain recombines TRBV6-5 with TRBJ2-1, with a weak D call TRBD1 (5 bases). Trimming stripped 8 bases from V and 2 bases from J, with 16 bases between. This CDR3 has 15 residues. Germline V gene lookup returns CDR1 MNHEY and CDR2 SVGAGI.

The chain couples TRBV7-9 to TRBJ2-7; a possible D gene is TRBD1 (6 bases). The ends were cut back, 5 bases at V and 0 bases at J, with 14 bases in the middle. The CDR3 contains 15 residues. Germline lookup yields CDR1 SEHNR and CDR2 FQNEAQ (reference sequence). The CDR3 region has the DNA TGTGCCAGCAGCGTTGGACAGCTGCCCTCCTACGAGCAGTACTTC. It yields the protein CASSVGQLPSYEQYF. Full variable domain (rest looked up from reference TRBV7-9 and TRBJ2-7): DTGVSQNPRHKITKRGQNVTFRCDPISEHNRLYWYRQTLGQGPEFLTYFQNEAQLEKSRLLSDRFSAERPKGSFSTLEIQRTEQGDSAMYLCASSVGQLPSYEQYFGPGTRLTVT.

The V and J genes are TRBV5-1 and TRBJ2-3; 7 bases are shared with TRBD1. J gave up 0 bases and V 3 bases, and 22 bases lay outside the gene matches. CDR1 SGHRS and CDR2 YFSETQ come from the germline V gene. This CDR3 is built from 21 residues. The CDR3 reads CASSSTKRGTVPRSSTDTQYF. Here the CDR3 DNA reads TGCGCCAGCAGCTCGACAAAGAGGGGGACAGTCCCTCGATCTAGCACAGATACGCAGTATTTT.

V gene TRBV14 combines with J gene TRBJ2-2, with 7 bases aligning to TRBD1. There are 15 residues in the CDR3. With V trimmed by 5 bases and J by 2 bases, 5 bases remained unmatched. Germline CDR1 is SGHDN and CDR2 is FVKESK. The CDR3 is CASSVQGRNTGELFF. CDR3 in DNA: TGTGCCAGCAGCGTACAGGGGAGAAACACCGGGGAGCTGTTTTTT.

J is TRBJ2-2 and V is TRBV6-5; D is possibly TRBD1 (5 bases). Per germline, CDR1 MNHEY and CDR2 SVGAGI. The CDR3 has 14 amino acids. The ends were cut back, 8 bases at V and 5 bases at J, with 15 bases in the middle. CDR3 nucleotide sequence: TGTGCCAGCGGGCCGGACACTCGAACCGGGGAGCTGTTTTTT. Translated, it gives CASGPDTRTGELFF.

The CDR3 spells CASSQDQREGSYEQYF. CDR3 sequence (DNA): TGCGCCAGCAGCCAAGATCAGAGGGAGGGGTCCTACGAGCAGTACTTC. The chain has TRBV4-1 and TRBJ2-7, with 7 bases aligning to TRBD2. Per the germline V gene, CDR1 is MGHRA and CDR2 is YSYEKL. The J segment lost 1 base and the V segment lost 0 bases, leaving 6 bases of the junction unmatched. This CDR3 has 16 amino acids.

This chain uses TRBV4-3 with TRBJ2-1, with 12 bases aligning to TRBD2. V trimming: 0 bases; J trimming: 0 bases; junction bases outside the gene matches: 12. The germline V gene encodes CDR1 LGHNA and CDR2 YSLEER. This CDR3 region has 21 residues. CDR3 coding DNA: TGCGCCAGCAGCCAAGATGAGGCTAGCGGGAGGGCCGGTAGCTCCTACAATGAGCAGTTCTTC. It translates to CASSQDEASGRAGSSYNEQFF.

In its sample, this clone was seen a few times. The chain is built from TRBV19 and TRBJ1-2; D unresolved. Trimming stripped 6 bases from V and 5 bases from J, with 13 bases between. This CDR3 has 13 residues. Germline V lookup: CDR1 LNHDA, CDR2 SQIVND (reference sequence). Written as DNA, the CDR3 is TGTGCCAGTAGCCTCCTAGTGGAATATGGCTACACCTTC. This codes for CASSLLVEYGYTF.

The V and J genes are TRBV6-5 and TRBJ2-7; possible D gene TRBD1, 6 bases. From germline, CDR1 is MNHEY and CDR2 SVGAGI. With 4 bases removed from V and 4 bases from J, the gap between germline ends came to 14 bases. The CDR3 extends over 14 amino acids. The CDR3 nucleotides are TGTGCCAGCAGTTCCCTCCGGGACATTTACGAGCAGTACTTC. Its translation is CASSSLRDIYEQYF.

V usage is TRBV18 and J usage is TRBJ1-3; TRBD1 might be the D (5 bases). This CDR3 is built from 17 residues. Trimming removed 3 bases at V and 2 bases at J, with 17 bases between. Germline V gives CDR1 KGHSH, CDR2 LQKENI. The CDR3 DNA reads TGTGCCAGCTCACCCTCAGGGAAGCCAGGTGCTGGAAACACCATATATTTT. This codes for CASSPSGKPGAGNTIYF. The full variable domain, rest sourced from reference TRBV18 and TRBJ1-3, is NAGVMQNPRHLVRRRGQEARLRCSPMKGHSHVYWYRQLPEEGLKFMVYLQKENIIDESGMPKERFSAEFPKEGPSILRIQQVVRGDSAAYFCASSPSGKPGAGNTIYFGEGSWLTVV.

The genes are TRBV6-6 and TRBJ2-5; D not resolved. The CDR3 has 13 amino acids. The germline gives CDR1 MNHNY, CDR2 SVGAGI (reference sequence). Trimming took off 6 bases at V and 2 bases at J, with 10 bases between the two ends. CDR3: CASRVQTQETQYF. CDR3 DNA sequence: TGTGCCAGCAGAGTTCAGACTCAAGAGACCCAGTACTTC.

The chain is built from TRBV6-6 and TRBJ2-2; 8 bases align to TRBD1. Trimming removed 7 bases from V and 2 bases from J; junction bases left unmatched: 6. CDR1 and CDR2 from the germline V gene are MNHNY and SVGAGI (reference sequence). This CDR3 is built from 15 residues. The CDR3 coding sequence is TGTGCCAGCATTAGAGACAGGGGCAACACCGGGGAGCTGTTTTTT. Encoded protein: CASIRDRGNTGELFF.

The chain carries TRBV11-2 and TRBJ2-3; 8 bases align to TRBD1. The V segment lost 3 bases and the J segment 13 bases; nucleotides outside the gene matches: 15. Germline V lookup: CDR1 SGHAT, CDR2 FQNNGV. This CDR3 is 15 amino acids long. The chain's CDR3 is CASSFKPTTTDREYF. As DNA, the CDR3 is TGTGCCAGCAGCTTCAAACCGACTACGACGGACAGGGAGTATTTT.

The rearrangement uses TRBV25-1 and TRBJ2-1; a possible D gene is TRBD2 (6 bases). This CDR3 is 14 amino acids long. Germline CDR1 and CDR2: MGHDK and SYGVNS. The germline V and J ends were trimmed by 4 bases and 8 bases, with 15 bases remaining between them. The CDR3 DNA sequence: TGTGCCAGCAGTGGGCCGAGACTAGACGATGAGCAGTTCTTC. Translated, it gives CASSGPRLDDEQFF.

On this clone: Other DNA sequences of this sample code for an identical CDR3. Here the CDR3 reads CSAPRGYGYTF. For the CDR3, the DNA is TGCAGTGCTCCAAGGGGTTATGGCTACACCTTC. V is TRBV20-1 and J is TRBJ1-2; D is perhaps TRBD1 (5 bases). The V end lost 5 bases, the J end lost 5 bases, and 9 bases lay between the germline ends. Germline loops: CDR1 DFQATT, CDR2 SNEGSKA (reference sequence). The CDR3 covers 11 residues.

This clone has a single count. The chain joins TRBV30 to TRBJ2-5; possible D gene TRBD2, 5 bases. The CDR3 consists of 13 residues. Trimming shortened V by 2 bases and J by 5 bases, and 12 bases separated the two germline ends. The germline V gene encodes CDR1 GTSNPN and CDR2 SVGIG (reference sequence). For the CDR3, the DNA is TGTGCCTGGAGTCCCCAGCGGAGGGAGACCCAGTACTTC. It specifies CAWSPQRRETQYF.

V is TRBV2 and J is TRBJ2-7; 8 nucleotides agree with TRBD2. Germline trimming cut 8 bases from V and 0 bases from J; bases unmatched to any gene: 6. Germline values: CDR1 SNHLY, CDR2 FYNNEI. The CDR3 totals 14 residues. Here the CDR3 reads CASLTGTSSYEQYF. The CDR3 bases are TGTGCCAGCCTTACCGGGACTAGCTCCTACGAGCAGTACTTC.